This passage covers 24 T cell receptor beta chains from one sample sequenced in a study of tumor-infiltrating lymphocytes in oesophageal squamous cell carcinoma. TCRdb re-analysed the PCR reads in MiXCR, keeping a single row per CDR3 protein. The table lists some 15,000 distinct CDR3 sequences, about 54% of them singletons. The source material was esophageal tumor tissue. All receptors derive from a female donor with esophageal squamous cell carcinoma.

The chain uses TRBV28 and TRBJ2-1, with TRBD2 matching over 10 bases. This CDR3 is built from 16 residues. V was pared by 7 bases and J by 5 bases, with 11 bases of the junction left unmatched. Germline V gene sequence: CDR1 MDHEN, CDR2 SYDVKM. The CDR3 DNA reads TGTGCCAGCAACCTAGCGGGGGACAGGAGTGACAATGAGCAGTTCTTC. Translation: CASNLAGDRSDNEQFF.

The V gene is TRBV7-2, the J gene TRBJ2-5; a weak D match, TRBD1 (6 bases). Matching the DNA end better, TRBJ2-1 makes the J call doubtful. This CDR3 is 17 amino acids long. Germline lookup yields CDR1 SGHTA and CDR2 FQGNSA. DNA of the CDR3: TGTGCCAGCAGCTCCCCCGTAGGGGGACGAGGGTCCGATGAGCAGTTCTTC. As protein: CASSSPVGGRGSDEQFF.

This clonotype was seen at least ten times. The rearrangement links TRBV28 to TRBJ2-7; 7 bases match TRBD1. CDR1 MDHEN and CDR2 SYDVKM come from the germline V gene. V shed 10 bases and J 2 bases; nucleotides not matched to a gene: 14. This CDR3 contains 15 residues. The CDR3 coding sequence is TGTGCCACCCACCAACAACAGGGGAATCCCTACGAGCAGTACTTC. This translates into CATHQQQGNPYEQYF. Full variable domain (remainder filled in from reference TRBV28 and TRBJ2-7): DVKVTQSSRYLVKRTGEKVFLECVQDMDHENMFWYRQDPGLGLRLIYFSYDVKMKEKGDIPEGYSVSREKKERFSLILESASTNQTSMYLCATHQQQGNPYEQYFGPGTRLTVT.

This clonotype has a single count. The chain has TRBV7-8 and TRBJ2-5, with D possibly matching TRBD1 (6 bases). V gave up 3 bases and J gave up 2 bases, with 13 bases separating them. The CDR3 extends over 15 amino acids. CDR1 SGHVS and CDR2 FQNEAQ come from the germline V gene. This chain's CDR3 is CASSFNGQLQETQYF. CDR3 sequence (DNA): TGTGCCAGCAGCTTTAACGGACAGCTTCAAGAGACCCAGTACTTC. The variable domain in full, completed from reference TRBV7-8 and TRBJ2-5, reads GAGVSQSPRYKVAKRGQDVALRCDPISGHVSLFWYQQALGQGPEFLTYFQNEAQLDKSGLPSDRFFAERPEGSVSTLKIQRTQQEDSAVYLCASSFNGQLQETQYFGPGTRLLVL.

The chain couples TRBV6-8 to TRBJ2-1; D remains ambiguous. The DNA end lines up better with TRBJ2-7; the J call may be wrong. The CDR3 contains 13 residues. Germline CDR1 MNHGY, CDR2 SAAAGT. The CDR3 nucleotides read TGTGCCAGCAGTTACTCGAATTCCTACGAGCAGTACTTC. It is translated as CASSYSNSYEQYF.

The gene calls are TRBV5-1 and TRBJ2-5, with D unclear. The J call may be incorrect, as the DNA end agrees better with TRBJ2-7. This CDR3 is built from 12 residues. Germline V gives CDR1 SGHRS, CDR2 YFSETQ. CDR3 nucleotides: TGCGCCAGCAGCTTGGGTGCCTACGAGCAGTACTTC. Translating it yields CASSLGAYEQYF.

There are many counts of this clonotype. The CDR3 region is CASSTAGAGGYEQYF. CDR3 nucleotide sequence: TGTGCCAGTAGTACCGCGGGAGCGGGAGGGTACGAGCAGTACTTC. V is TRBV19 and J is TRBJ2-7; 10 nucleotides align to TRBD2. CDR1 is LNHDA and CDR2 is SQIVND in the germline V gene (reference sequence). The V and J ends lost 4 bases and 4 bases, in that order; junction bases with no gene match: 7. The CDR3 totals 15 residues. Combining the CDR3 with reference TRBV19 and TRBJ2-7 gives the whole variable domain DGGITQSPKYLFRKEGQNVTLSCEQNLNHDAMYWYRQDPGQGLRLIYYSQIVNDFQKGDIAEGYSVSREKKESFPLTVTSAQKNPTAFYLCASSTAGAGGYEQYFGPGTRLTVT.

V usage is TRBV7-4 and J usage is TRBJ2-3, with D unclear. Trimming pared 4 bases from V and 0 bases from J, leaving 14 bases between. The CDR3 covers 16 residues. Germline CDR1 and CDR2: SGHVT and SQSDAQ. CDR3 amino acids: CASSSHSTPSTDTQYF. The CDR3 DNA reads TGTGCCAGCAGCTCCCACAGTACTCCTAGCACAGATACGCAGTATTTT.

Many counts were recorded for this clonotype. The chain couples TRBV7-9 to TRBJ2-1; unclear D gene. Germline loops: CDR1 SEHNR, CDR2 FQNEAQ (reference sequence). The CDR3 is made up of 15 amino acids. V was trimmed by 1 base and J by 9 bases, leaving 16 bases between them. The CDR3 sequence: CASSLDRSVAAEQFF. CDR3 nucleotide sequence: TGTGCCAGCAGCTTAGATAGGAGCGTAGCCGCTGAGCAGTTCTTC.

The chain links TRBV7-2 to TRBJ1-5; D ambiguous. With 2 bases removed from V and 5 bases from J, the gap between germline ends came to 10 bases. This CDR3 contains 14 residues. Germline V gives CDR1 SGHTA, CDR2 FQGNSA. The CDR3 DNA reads TGTGCCAGCAGCTTATCCCCTATTCATCAGCCCCAGCATTTT. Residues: CASSLSPIHQPQHF.

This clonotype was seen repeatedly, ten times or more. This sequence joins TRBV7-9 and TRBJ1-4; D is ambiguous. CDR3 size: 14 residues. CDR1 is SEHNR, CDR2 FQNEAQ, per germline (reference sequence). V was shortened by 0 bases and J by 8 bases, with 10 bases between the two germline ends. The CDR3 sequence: CASSLATPGEKLFF. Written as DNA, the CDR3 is TGTGCCAGCAGCTTAGCCACACCGGGCGAAAAACTGTTTTTT.

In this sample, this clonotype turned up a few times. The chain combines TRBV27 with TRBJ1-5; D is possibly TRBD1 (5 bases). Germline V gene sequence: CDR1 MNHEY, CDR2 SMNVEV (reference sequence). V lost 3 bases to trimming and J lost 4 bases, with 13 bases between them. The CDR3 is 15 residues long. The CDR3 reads CASSLGRGGNQPQHF. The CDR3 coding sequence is TGTGCCAGCAGTTTGGGGCGGGGGGGAAATCAGCCCCAGCATTTT.

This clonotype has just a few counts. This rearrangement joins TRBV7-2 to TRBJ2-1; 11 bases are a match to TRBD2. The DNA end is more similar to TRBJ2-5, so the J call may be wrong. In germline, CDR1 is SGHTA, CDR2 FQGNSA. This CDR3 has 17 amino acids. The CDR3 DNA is TGTGCCAGCATTCACACTCGAACTAGCGGGGGATCTGGGACCCAGTACTTC. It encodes CASIHTRTSGGSGTQYF.

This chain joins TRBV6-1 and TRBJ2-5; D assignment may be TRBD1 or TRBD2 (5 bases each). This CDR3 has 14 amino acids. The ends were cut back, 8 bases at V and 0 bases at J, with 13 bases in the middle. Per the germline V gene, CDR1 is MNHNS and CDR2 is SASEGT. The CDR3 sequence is CASGISGHQETQYF. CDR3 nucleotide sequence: TGTGCCAGCGGAATCTCGGGACACCAAGAGACCCAGTACTTC.

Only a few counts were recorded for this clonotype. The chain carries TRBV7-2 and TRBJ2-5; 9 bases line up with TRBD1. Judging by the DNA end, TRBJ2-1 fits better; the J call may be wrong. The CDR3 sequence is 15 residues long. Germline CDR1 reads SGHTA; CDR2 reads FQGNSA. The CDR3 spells CASSLGQGSYNEQFF. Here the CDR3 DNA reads TGTGCCAGCAGCTTGGGACAGGGTTCCTACAATGAGCAGTTCTTC.

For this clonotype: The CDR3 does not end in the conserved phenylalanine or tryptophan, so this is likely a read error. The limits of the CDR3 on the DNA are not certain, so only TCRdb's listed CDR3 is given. The CDR3 spells CASSLGQQTANYGYTFGS. The V call is TRBV9, the J call TRBJ2-6; TRBD2 is taken as the D call from the table, unchecked against the DNA. Ends included, the CDR3 has 18 residues. Germline V gene lookup returns CDR1 SGDLS and CDR2 YYNGEE.

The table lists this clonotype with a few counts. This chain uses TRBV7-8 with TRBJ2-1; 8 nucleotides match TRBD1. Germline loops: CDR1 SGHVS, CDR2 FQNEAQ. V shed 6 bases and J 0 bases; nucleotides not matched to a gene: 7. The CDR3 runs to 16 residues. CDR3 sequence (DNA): TGTGCCAGCAGACCCCGAACAGGGGGCTCCTACAATGAGCAGTTCTTC. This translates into CASRPRTGGSYNEQFF.

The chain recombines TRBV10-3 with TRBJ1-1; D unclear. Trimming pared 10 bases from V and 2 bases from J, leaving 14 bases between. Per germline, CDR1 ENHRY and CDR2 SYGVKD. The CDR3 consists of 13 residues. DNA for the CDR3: TGTGCCACAAGAGAGAACGGCAACACTGAAGCTTTCTTT. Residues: CATRENGNTEAFF.

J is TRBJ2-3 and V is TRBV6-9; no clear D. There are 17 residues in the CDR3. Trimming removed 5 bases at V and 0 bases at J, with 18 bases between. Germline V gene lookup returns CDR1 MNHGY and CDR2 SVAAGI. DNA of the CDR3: TGTGCCAGCAGTACGTCTCCTCGGGCAGGAAGCACAGATACGCAGTATTTT. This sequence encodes CASSTSPRAGSTDTQYF.

The chain's CDR3 is CASRSGTHYEQYF. The CDR3 bases are TGTGCCAGCAGGTCCGGGACCCACTACGAGCAGTACTTC. The genes are TRBV7-8 and TRBJ2-7; D is tentatively TRBD1 or TRBD2 (5 bases each). Trimming shortened V by 6 bases and J by 3 bases, and 12 bases separated the two germline ends. The germline V gene encodes CDR1 SGHVS and CDR2 FQNEAQ. The CDR3 has 13 amino acids.

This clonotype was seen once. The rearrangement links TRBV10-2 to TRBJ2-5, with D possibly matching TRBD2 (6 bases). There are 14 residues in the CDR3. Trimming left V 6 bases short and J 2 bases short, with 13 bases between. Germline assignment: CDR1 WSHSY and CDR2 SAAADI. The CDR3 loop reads CASRDYSVQETQYF. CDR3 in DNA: TGCGCCAGCAGGGACTACTCCGTTCAAGAGACCCAGTACTTC.

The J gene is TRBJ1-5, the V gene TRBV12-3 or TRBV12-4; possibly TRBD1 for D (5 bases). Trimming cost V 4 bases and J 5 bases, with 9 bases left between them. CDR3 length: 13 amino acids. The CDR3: CASSSSRDQPQHF. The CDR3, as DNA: TGTGCCAGCAGTTCTTCCAGGGATCAGCCCCAGCATTTT.

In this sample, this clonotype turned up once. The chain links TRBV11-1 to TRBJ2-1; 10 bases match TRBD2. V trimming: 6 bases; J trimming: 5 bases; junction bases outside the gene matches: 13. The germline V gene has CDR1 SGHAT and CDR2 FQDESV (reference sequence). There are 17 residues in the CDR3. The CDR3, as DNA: TGTGCCAGCAGAAAGCCGCGGACTAGCGGAACGAACAATGAGCAGTTCTTC. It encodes CASRKPRTSGTNNEQFF.

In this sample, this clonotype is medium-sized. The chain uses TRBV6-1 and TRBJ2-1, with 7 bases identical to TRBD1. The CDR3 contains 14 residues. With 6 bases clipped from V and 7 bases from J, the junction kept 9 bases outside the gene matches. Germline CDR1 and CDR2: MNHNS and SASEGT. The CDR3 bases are TGTGCCAGCAGACCGACAGGGTTGTTTAATGAGCAGTTCTTC. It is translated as CASRPTGLFNEQFF.